Sequencing of this T cell receptor beta chain was carried out in a study of CD8 T cells in Susac syndrome. Reverse transcription of roughly 0.45 to 1 ug RNA was performed with random hexamers. The immunoSEQ assay covered 54 Vbeta and 13 Jbeta segments for CDR3. One entry per CDR3 protein results from TCRdb running MiXCR on the immunoSEQ multiplex PCR reads. The table has 160,000 or so distinct CDR3 sequences, 90% to 95% seen once; the top ten hold about 0.16%. Germline V CDR1 and CDR2: MNHNS, SASEGT. The CDR3 extends over 12 amino acids. V was shortened by 7 bases and J by 3 bases, with 9 bases between the two germline ends. The multiple sclerosis control group consisted of treatment-naive patients whose relapsing-remitting disease, which was either stable or active, fulfilled revised McDonald criteria. This clonotype was counted a single time.

The sequencing sample was made of CD8+ T cells from PBMCs. The clonotype was recovered from a human donor with multiple sclerosis. This sequence joins TRBV6-1 and TRBJ1-1, with D unclear. The CDR3 region has the DNA TGTGCCAGCACGGTTTGGGACACTGAAGCTTTCTTT. It yields the protein CASTVWDTEAFF.